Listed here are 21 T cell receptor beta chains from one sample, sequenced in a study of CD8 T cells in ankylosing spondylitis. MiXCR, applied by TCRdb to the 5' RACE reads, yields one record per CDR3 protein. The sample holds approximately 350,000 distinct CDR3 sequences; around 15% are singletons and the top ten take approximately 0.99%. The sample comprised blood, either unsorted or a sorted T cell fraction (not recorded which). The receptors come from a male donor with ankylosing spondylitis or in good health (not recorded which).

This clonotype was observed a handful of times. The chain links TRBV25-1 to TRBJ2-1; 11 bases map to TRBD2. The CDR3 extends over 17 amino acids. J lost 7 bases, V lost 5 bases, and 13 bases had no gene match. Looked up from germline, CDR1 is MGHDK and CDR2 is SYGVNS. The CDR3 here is CASSRISGLAGGNEQFF. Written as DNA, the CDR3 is TGTGCCAGCAGTAGGATCTCCGGGCTAGCGGGAGGAAATGAGCAGTTCTTC.

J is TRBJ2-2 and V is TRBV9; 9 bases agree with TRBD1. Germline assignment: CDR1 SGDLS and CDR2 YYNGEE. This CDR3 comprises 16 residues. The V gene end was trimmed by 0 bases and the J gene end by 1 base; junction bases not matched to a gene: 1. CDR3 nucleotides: TGTGCCAGCAGCGTAGCGGGACAGGGGAACACCGGGGAGCTGTTTTTT. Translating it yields CASSVAGQGNTGELFF.

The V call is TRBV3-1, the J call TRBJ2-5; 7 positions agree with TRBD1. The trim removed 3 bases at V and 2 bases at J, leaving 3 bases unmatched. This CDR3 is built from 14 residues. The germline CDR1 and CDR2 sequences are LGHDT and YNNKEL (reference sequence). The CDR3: CASSQRRGQETQYF. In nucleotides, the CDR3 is TGTGCCAGCAGCCAGCGCAGGGGGCAAGAGACCCAGTACTTC.

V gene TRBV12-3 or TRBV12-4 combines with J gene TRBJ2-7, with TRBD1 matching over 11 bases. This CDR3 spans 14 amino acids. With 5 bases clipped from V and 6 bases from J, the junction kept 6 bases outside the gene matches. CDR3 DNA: TGTGCCAGCAGTCCCCGGGACAGGGGGGCCGAGCAGTACTTC. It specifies CASSPRDRGAEQYF.

CDR3 residues: CASSLRTGGPGELFF. CDR3 in DNA: TGCGCCAGCAGCCTCCGGACAGGGGGCCCCGGGGAGCTGTTTTTT. The chain recombines TRBV5-1 with TRBJ2-2; TRBD1 aligns across 11 bases. This CDR3 spans 15 amino acids. In germline, CDR1 is SGHRS, CDR2 YFSETQ. Germline trimming cut 4 bases from V and 6 bases from J; bases unmatched to any gene: 5.

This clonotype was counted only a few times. The CDR3 bases are TGTGCCAGCGGCTCAAGGGGTTCGAACACTGAAGCTTTCTTT. Translating it yields CASGSRGSNTEAFF. J is TRBJ1-1 and V is TRBV25-1, with a possible D match to TRBD1 (5 bases). The CDR3 totals 14 residues. Germline-derived CDR1 and CDR2 are MGHDK and SYGVNS. The V end was cut by 8 bases, the J end by 1 base, with 14 bases between. Full variable domain (outside the CDR3, taken from reference TRBV25-1 and TRBJ1-1): EADIYQTPRYLVIGTGKKITLECSQTMGHDKMYWYQQDPGMELHLIHYSYGVNSTEKGDLSSESTVSRIRTEHFPLTLESARPSHTSQYLCASGSRGSNTEAFFGQGTRLTVV.

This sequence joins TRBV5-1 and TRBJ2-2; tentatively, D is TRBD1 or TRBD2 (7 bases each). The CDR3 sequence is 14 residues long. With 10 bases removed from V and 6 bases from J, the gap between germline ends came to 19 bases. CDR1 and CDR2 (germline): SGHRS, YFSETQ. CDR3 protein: CAGQAGDRAGELFF. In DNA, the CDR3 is TGCGCCGGCCAGGCGGGAGACAGGGCCGGGGAGCTGTTTTTT.

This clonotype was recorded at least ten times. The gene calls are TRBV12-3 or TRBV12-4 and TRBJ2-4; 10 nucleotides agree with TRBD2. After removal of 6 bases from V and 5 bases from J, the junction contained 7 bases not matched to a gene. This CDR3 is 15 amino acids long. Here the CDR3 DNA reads TGTGCCAGCAGATCCGGGACTAGCGTCGAAAACATTCAGTACTTC. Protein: CASRSGTSVENIQYF.

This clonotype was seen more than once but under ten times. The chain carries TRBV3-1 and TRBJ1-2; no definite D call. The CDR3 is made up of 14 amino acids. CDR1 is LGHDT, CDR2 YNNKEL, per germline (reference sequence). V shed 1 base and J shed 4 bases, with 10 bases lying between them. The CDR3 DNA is TGTGCCAGCAGCCAAGGAGGTGGGCTCTATGGCTACACCTTC. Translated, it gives CASSQGGGLYGYTF.

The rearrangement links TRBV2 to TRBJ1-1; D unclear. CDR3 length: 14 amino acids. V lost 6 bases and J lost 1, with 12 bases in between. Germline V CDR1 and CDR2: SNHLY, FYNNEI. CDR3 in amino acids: CASRLGNPNTEAFF. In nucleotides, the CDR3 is TGTGCCAGCAGACTGGGGAATCCGAACACTGAAGCTTTCTTT. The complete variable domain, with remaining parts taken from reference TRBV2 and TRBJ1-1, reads EPEVTQTPSHQVTQMGQEVILRCVPISNHLYFYWYRQILGQKVEFLVSFYNNEISEKSEIFDDQFSVERPDGSNFTLKIRSTKLEDSAMYFCASRLGNPNTEAFFGQGTRLTVV.

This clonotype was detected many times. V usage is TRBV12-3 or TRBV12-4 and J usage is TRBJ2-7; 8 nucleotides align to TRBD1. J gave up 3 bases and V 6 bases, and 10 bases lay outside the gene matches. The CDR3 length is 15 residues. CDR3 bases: TGTGCCAGCAGCGTCGACAGGGGATTCGACTACGAGCAGTACTTC. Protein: CASSVDRGFDYEQYF.

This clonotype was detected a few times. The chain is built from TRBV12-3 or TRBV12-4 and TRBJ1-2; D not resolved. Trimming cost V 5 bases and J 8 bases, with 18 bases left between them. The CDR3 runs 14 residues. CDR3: CASSLGLLRGGYTF. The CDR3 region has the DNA TGTGCCAGCAGTCTGGGATTGCTCCGTGGGGGCTACACCTTC.

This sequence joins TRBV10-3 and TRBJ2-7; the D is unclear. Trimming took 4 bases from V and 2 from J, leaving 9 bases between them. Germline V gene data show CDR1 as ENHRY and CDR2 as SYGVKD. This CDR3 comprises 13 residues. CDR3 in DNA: TGTGCCATCAGTGTGGCCAGGACCTACGAGCAGTACTTC. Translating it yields CAISVARTYEQYF.

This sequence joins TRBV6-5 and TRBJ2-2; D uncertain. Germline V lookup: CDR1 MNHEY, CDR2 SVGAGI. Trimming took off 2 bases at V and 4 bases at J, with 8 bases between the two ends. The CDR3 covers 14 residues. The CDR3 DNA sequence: TGTGCCAGCAGTTACGTGACACGCACCGGGGAGCTGTTTTTT. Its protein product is CASSYVTRTGELFF.

The CDR3 nucleotides read TGTGCCAGCAGTTTGGGGAGGGGAGGAGGAGAGACCCAGTACTTC. Protein: CASSLGRGGGETQYF. The genes are TRBV12-3 or TRBV12-4 and TRBJ2-5; the match to TRBD2 covers 7 bases. The CDR3 runs to 15 residues. V lost 3 bases to trimming and J lost 4 bases; unmatched junction nucleotides: 8.

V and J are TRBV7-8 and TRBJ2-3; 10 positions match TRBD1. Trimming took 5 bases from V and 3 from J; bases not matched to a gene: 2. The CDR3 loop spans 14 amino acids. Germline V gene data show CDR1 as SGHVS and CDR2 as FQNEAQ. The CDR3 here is CASSTDRGTDTQYF. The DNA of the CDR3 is TGTGCCAGCAGCACGGACAGGGGGACAGATACGCAGTATTTT.

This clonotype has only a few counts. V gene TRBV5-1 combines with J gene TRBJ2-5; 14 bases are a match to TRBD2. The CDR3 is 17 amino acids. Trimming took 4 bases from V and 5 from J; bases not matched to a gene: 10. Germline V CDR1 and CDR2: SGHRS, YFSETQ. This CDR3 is CASSPSGTSGRTETQYF. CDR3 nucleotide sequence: TGCGCCAGCAGCCCTTCGGGGACTAGCGGGAGAACGGAGACCCAGTACTTC.

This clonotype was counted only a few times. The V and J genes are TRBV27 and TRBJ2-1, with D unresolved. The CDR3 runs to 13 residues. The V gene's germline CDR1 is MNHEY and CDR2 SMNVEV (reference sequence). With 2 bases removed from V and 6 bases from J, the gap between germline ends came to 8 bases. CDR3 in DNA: TGTGCCAGCAGTTTAAAGGACGTCAATGAGCAGTTCTTC. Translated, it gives CASSLKDVNEQFF.

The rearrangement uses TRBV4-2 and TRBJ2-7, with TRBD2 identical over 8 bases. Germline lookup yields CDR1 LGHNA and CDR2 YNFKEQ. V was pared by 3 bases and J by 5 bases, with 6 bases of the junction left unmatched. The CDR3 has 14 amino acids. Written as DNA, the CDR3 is TGTGCCAGCAGCCACGCGAGCGGGAGAAACGAGCAGTACTTC. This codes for CASSHASGRNEQYF.

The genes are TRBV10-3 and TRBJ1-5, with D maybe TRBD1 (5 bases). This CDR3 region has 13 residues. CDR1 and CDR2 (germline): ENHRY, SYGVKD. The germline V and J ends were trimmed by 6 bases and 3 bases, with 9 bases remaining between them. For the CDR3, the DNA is TGTGCCATCAGCGGGGCCTACAATCAGCCCCAGCATTTT. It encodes CAISGAYNQPQHF.

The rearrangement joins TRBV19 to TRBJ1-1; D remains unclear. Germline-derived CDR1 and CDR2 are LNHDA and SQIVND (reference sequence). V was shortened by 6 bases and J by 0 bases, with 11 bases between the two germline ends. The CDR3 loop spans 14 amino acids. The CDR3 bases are TGTGCCAGTAGCCGTACAGATTTGAACACTGAAGCTTTCTTT. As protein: CASSRTDLNTEAFF.